This T cell receptor beta chain was captured in a study of cytomegalovirus exposure and HLA in healthy donors. Germline loops: CDR1 LNHDA, CDR2 SQIVND (reference sequence). Trimming cost V 3 bases and J 11 bases, with 16 bases left between them. CDR3 length: 14 amino acids. Regarding the study as a whole: Researchers reported that a few CMV-associated chains were confirmed in vitro as CMV antigen-specific.

As concerns this clone: Antigen unknown.

Primers for the PCR totalled 60 Vbeta and 13 Jbeta. Clones were sequenced by immunoSEQ multiplex PCR, and TCRdb holds only the in-frame ones, with some missing. The sample consists of roughly 120,000 clones, approximately 80% of them appearing once. What was sequenced was PBMCs. The chain has TRBV19 and TRBJ2-2; possibly TRBD2 for D (6 bases). This receptor was taken from a woman younger than 45 in good health and CMV-seronegative. Here the CDR3 reads CASSMASDRGELFF. CDR3 nucleotides: TGTGCCAGTAGTATGGCTAGCGACCGCGGTGAGCTGTTTTTT.